This T cell receptor beta chain comes out of a study of blood T cell repertoires in COVID-19 (dated by TCRdb to between 2020 and 2021). Looking at the study overall: Samples covering the acute and convalescent phases of COVID-19 were provided by collaborators in the United States, Italy and Spain. The prospective study material was composed of cDNA or gDNA derived from T cells, B-cell-depleted T cells, or PBMCs. The dataset comprised deeply sampled blood TCRbeta repertoires from subjects exposed to, actively infected with, or recovered from COVID-19. A freely available public database, intended as a resource for researchers studying the immune response to SARS-CoV-2, is where the repertoires were released. The samples were drawn from the first 160 participants of the ongoing ImmuneRACE study and from some 1,300 subjects provided by 6 global collaborators. The sample metadata nearly always contained a de-identified subject ID, COVID-19 status, age in years and sex. Where available, HLA class I and class II types were taken from metadata supplied by the sample provider and were not determined by assay-based typing. What the research found in general, with its limitations: Clinical and demographic metadata were provided uncurated, with the amount varying by source and participant.

The table lists this clone with a count of one. Its antigen specificity is not known. Nothing much larger sits one base from this clone, and base qualities are not available. Participants in the prospective study were enrolled through a virtual design, were aged about 18 to 89 years, and lived in about 25 United States geographic areas. In the prospective study, cohorts were assigned on the basis of participant-reported clinical history obtained from a screening survey and a study questionnaire. Recovered participants in ImmuneRACE Cohort 3 were defined as having two consecutive negative NP/OP PCR tests, clearance from a healthcare professional, or resolution of symptoms. In the prospective study, whole blood, serum and a nasopharyngeal or oropharyngeal swab were collected from each participant by mobile phlebotomists. Participants in the prospective study had the option to provide additional blood draws and questionnaires over a 2-month period. Before DNA extraction, blood samples from the prospective study were shipped at room temperature or frozen.

TCRbeta CDR3 regions were amplified from genomic DNA by means of the immunoSEQ Assay, a bias-controlled multiplex PCR. As for how the authors treated the data: Nucleated cell counts per sample were estimated from amplification of reference gene primers within the assay. To quantify the absolute abundance of each unique TCRbeta CDR3 rearrangement, sequence reads were collapsed and filtered. Productive Simpson clonality was computed per sample as the square root of Simpson's diversity index over productive rearrangements. TCRdb retrieved this table from immuneACCESS and kept in-frame rearrangements only. Not all clones are present; in checked studies, unresolved V genes account for under half, and no reason is known for the remainder. The V and J calls and the clone size are those of that table, but D and trimming were determined from the DNA. Counted in this sample were about 46,000 clones; more than 85% of them appeared once. The ten largest clones capture approximately 3.1% of the sample.

V loses 6 bases at its end and J loses 3 bases; junction bases beyond the gene matches: 7. The CDR3 goes from the cysteine to the phenylalanine over 15 residues. Only the CDR3 DNA stays, 45 bases, in frame from base 1. From the germline V gene (reference sequence), CDR1 is SEHNR and CDR2 is FQNEAQ. The chain is assembled from TRBV7-9 and TRBJ1-1, with 10 junctional bases fitting TRBD1. This clonotype originated in a woman aged 45-65 years who had recovered from COVID-19. The sequencing sample was made of PBMCs or T cells enriched from blood (not recorded which). The nucleotides are TGTGCCAGCAGGAATAGACAGGGGGCTGACACTGAAGCTTTCTTT. Translated, it reads CASRNRQGADTEAFF.